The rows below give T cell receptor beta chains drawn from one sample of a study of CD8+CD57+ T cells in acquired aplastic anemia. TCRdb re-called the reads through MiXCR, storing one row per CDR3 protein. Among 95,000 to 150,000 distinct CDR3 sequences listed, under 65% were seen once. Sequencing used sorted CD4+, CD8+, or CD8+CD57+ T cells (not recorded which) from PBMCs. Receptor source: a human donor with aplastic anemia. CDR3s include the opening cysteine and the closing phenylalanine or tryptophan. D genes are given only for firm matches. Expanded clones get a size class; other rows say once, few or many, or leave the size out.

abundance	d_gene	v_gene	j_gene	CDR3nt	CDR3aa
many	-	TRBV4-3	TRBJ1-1	TGCGCCAGCAGCCAAGAGGGGCTAGGGATCACTGAAGCTTTCTTT	CASSQEGLGITEAFF
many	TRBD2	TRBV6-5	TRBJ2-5	TGTGCCAGCACGACACTAGCGGGAGGCCAAGAGACCCAGTACTTC	CASTTLAGGQETQYF
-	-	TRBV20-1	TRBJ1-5	TGCAGTGCTAGAGATCGGCGACTGCCCAATCAGCCCCAGCATTTT	CSARDRRLPNQPQHF
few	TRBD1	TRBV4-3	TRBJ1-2	TGCGCCAGCAGCCAAGATCTGGGACAGGGACCTTATGGCTACACCTTC	CASSQDLGQGPYGYTF
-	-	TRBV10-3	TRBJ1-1	TGTGCCAGCAGTGAAACTTGGGGGGGCACTGAAGCTTTCTTT	CASSETWGGTEAFF
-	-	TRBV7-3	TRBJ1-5	TGTGCCTGCAGCTTAGAGTACAATCAGCCCCAGCATTTT	CACSLEYNQPQHF
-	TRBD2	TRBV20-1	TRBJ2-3	TGCAGTGCTAGAGGCCTAGCGGGGGGAGATACGCAGTATTTT	CSARGLAGGDTQYF
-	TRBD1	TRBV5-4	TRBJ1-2	TGTGCCAGCAGCTTGAAGGGGACAGGGGGCCGGGGCTACACCTTC	CASSLKGTGGRGYTF
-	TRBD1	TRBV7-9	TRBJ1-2	TGTGCCAGCAGCTTGGGGACAGGGTTTGGCTACACCTTC	CASSLGTGFGYTF
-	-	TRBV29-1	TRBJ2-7	TGCAGCGTCCTGACTAGTAGGGCCTACGAGCAGTACTTC	CSVLTSRAYEQYF
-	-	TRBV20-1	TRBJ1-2	TGCAGTGCTAGAGATGTTGTCAGGGGACGTTATGGCTACACCTTC	CSARDVVRGRYGYTF
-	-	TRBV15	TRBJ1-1	TGTGCCACCAGCAGGGAAGATGGAGGAGCTTTCTTT	CATSREDGGAFF
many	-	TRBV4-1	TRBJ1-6	TGCGCCAGCAGCCAAGAAAGGGTATCGAATTCACCCCTCCACTTT	CASSQERVSNSPLHF
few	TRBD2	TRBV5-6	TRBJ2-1	TGTGCCAGCAGCTTGGGACTAGCGGGAGGGTTTAATGAGCAGTTCTTC	CASSLGLAGGFNEQFF
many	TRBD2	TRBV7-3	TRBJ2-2	TGTGCCAGCAGCTGGGGGGGGTCCGGGGAGCTGTTTTTT	CASSWGGSGELFF
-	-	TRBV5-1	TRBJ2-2	TGCGCCAGCAGCCCAGTATTTCGGGGCGGCACCGGGGAGCTGTTTTTT	CASSPVFRGGTGELFF
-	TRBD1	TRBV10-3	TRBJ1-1	TGTGCCATCACTACAGGGGGCGGGGGCGCTGAAGCTTTCTTT	CAITTGGGGAEAFF
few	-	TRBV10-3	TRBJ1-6	TGTGCCATCAGCCCCGGGAGAGATAATTCACCCCTCCACTTT	CAISPGRDNSPLHF
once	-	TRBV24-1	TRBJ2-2	TGTGCCACCAGTGACCCAACGAAGGACCTGAACACCGGGGAGCTGTTTTTT	CATSDPTKDLNTGELFF
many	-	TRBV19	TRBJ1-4	TGTGCCAGTAGTCTCCGGGATGTTAATGAAAAACTGTTTTTT	CASSLRDVNEKLFF
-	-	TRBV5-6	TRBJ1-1	TGTGCCAGCAGCTTGATGAGGGAAACTCGAACAGGTGAAGCTTTCTTT	CASSLMRETRTGEAFF
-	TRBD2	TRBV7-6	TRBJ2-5	TGTGCCAGCAGCTCCCCCCTGGGGACTAGCGGGGCCGAAGAGACCCAGTACTTC	CASSSPLGTSGAEETQYF
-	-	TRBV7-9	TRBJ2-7	TGTGCCAGCAGCTTAGGTCGCGGGGCGTCCAACGAGCAGTACTTC	CASSLGRGASNEQYF
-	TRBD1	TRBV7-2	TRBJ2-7	TGTGCCAGCAGCGCCGGACAGGCCGCCTACGAGCAGTACTTC	CASSAGQAAYEQYF
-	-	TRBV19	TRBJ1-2	TGTGCCAGTAGTATAGCGGGGATGACTTCGCTCTATGGCTACACCTTC	CASSIAGMTSLYGYTF
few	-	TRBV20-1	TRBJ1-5	TGCAGTGCTAGAGAGAGTATGCGGGCAGGGAGCAATCAGCCCCAGCATTTT	CSARESMRAGSNQPQHF
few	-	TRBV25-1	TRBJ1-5	TGTGCCAGCAGCGGGGGAAGCCAGCCCCAGCATTTT	CASSGGSQPQHF
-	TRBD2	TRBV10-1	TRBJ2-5	TGCGCCAGCAGTGAGGTAGCGGGGGGCCGGGAGACCCAGTACTTC	CASSEVAGGRETQYF
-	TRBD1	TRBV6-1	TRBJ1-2	TGTGCCAGCAACCAAGTACAGGGGGCGCGAGATGGCTACACCTTC	CASNQVQGARDGYTF
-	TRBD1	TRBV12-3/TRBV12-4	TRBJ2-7	TGTGCCAGCCGGCCCGGGACAGGGGGACGGGAGCAGTACTTC	CASRPGTGGREQYF
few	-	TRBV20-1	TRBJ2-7	TGCAGTGCTTCACAACAGGGAACCGAGCAGTACTTC	CSASQQGTEQYF
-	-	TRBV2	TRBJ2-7	TGTGCCAGCAATGGACAGCCCTACGAGCAGTACTTC	CASNGQPYEQYF
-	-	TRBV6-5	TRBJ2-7	TGTGCCAGCAGTTACGCTGGGGGGGCCAACTACGAGCAGTACTTC	CASSYAGGANYEQYF
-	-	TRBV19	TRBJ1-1	TGTGCCAGTAGTATAAGGGTACGGAACACTGAAGCTTTCTTT	CASSIRVRNTEAFF
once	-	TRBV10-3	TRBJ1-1	TGTGCCATCAGTGTCCGGGAAAAGACTGAAGCTTTCTTT	CAISVREKTEAFF
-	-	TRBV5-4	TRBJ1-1	TGTGCCAGCAGCCCGAGTAGGGATCGTAACACTGAAGCTTTCTTT	CASSPSRDRNTEAFF
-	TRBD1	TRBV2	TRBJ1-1	TGTGCCAGCATGATTAGGGGGCACACTGAAGCTTTCTTT	CASMIRGHTEAFF
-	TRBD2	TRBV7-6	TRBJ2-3	TGTGCCAGCAGCTTAGCCCTAGCGGGAGGTATGGATACGCAGTATTTT	CASSLALAGGMDTQYF
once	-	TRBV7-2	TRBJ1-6	TGTGCCAGCAGCTCGGGTCGGGGGACCCTCCACTTT	CASSSGRGTLHF